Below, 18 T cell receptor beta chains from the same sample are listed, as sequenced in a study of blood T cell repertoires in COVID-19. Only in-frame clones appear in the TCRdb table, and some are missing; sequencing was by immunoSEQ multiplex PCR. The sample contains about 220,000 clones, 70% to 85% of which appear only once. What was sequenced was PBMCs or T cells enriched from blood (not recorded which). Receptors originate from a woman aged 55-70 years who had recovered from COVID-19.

The CDR3 sequence: CASSPMTASLGNTEAFF. CDR3 DNA sequence: TGTGCCAGCTCACCGATGACAGCCTCTCTAGGGAACACTGAAGCTTTCTTT. This chain connects TRBV18 to TRBJ1-1, with TRBD1 as a possible D gene (5 bases). The CDR3 consists of 17 residues. V lost 3 bases, J lost 1 base, and 18 bases lay in between. Germline values: CDR1 KGHSH, CDR2 LQKENI.

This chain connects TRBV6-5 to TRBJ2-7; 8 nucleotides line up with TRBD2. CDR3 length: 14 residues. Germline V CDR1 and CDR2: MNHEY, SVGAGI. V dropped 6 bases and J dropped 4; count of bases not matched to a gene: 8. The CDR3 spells CASSPGGEGYEQYF. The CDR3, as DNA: TGTGCCAGCAGCCCGGGGGGGGAAGGATACGAGCAGTACTTC.

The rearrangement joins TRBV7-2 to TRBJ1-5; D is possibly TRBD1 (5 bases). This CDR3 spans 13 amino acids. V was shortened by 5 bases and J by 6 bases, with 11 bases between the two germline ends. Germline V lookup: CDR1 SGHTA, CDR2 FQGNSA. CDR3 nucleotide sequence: TGTGCCAGCAGCAGCCGACAGCGTCAGCCCCAGCATTTT. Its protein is CASSSRQRQPQHF. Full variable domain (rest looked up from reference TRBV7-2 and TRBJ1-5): GAGVSQSPSNKVTEKGKDVELRCDPISGHTALYWYRQSLGQGLEFLIYFQGNSAPDKSGLPSDRFSAERTGGSVSTLTIQRTQQEDSAVYLCASSSRQRQPQHFGDGTRLSIL.

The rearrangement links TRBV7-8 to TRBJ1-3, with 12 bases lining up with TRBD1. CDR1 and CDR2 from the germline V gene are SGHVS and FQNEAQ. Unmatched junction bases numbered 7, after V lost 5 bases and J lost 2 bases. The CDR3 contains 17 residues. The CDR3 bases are TGTGCCAGCAGCGACCGGGACAGGGGGCCGGCTGGAAACACCATATATTTT. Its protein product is CASSDRDRGPAGNTIYF.

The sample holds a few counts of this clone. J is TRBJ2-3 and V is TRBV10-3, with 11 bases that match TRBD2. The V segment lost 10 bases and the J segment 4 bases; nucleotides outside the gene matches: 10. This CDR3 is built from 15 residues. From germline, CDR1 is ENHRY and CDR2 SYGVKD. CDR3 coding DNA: TGTGCCACCAGCCCGGGACTAGCGGTTCCAGATACGCAGTATTTT. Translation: CATSPGLAVPDTQYF.

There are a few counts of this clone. CDR3 amino acids: CASSIRTGALNEKLFF. The CDR3 nucleotides read TGTGCCAGTAGTATCCGTACAGGGGCCCTAAATGAAAAACTGTTTTTT. V and J are TRBV19 and TRBJ1-4; 7 positions match TRBD1. CDR1 LNHDA and CDR2 SQIVND come from the germline V gene (reference sequence). CDR3 length equals 16 residues. The J segment lost 5 bases and the V segment lost 3 bases, leaving 9 bases of the junction unmatched.

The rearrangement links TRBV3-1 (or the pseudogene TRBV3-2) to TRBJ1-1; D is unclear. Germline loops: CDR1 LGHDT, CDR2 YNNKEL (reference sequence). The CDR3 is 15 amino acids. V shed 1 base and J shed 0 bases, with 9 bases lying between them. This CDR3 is CASSQVPGLNTEAFF. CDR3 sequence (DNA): TGTGCCAGCAGCCAAGTGCCGGGGTTGAACACTGAAGCTTTCTTT.

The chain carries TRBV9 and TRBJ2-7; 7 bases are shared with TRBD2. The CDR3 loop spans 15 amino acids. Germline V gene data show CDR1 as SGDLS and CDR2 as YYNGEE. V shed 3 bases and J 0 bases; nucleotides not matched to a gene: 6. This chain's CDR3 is CASSAGGSASYEQYF. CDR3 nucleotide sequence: TGTGCCAGCAGCGCGGGCGGGAGCGCCTCCTACGAGCAGTACTTC.

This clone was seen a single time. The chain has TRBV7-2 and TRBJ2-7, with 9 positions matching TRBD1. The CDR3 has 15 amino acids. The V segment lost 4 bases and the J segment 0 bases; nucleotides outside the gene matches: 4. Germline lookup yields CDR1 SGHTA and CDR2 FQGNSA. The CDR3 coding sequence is TGTGCCAGCAGCTCCCGGACAGGGGTCTCCTACGAGCAGTACTTC. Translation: CASSSRTGVSYEQYF.

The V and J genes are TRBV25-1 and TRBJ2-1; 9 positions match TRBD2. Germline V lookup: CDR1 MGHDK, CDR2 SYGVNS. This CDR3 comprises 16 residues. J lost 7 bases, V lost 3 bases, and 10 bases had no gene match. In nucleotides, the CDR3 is TGTGCCAGCAGTGAGCGACTAGCGGAGAGGGGGAATGAGCAGTTCTTC. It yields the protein CASSERLAERGNEQFF.

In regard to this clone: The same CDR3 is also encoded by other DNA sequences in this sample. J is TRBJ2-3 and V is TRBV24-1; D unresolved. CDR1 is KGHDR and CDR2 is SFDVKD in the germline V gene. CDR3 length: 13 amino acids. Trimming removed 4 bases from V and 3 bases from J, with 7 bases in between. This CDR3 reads CATSDPETDTQYF. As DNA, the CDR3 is TGTGCCACCAGTGACCCGGAGACAGATACGCAGTATTTT.

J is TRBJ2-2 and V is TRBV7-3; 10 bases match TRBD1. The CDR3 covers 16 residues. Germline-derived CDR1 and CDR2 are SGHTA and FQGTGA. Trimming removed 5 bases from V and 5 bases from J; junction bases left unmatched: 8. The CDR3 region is CASSPTGTGVTGELFF. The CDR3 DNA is TGTGCCAGCAGCCCCACCGGGACAGGGGTTACCGGGGAGCTGTTTTTT. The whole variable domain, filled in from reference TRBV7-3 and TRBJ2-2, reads GAGVSQTPSNKVTEKGKYVELRCDPISGHTALYWYRQSLGQGPEFLIYFQGTGAADDSGLPNDRFFAVRPEGSVSTLKIQRTERGDSAVYLCASSPTGTGVTGELFFGEGSRLTVL.

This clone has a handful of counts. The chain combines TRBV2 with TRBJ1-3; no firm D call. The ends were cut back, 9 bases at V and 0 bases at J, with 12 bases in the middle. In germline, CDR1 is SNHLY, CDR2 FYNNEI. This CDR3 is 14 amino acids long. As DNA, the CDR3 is TGTGCCAGTCTTGAGGTCCGCTCTGGAAACACCATATATTTT. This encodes CASLEVRSGNTIYF.

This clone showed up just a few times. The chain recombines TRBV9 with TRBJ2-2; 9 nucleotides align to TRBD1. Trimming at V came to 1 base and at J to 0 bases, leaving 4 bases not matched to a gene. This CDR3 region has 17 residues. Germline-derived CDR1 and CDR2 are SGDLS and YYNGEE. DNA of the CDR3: TGTGCCAGCAGCGTAACCCGGGACAGGGCGAACACCGGGGAGCTGTTTTTT. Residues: CASSVTRDRANTGELFF.

The CDR3 nucleotides are TGTGCCAGCTCACCGGCGCAGGGTTTCTCCCTCCTCCACTTT. Encoded protein: CASSPAQGFSLLHF. The rearrangement links TRBV18 to TRBJ1-6; D perhaps matches TRBD1 (5 bases). This CDR3 is built from 14 residues. CDR1 KGHSH and CDR2 LQKENI come from the germline V gene. Trimming took off 3 bases at V and 15 bases at J, with 18 bases between the two ends. Variable domain in full (rest from reference TRBV18 and TRBJ1-6): NAGVMQNPRHLVRRRGQEARLRCSPMKGHSHVYWYRQLPEEGLKFMVYLQKENIIDESGMPKERFSAEFPKEGPSILRIQQVVRGDSAAYFCASSPAQGFSLLHFGNGTRLTVT.

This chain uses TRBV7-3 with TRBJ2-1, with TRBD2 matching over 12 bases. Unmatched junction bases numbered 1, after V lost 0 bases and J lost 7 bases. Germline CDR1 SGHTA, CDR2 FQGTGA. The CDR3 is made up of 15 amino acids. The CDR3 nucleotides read TGTGCCAGCAGCTTAACCGGGACTAGCGGGAATGAGCAGTTCTTC. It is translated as CASSLTGTSGNEQFF.

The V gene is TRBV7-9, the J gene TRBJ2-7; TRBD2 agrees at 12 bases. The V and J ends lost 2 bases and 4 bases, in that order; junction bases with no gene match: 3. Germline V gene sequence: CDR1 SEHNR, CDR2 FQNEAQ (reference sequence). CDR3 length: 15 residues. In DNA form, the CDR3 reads TGTGCCAGCAGCTTACCGGGACTAGCGGGTTACGAGCAGTACTTC. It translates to CASSLPGLAGYEQYF.

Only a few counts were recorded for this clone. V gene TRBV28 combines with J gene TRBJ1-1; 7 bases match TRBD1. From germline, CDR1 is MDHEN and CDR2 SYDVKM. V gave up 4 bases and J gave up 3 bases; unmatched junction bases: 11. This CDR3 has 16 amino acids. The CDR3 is CASSSFSIRGYTEAFF. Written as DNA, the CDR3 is TGTGCCAGCAGTTCCTTTTCCATCAGGGGGTACACTGAAGCTTTCTTT. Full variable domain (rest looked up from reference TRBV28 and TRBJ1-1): DVKVTQSSRYLVKRTGEKVFLECVQDMDHENMFWYRQDPGLGLRLIYFSYDVKMKEKGDIPEGYSVSREKKERFSLILESASTNQTSMYLCASSSFSIRGYTEAFFGQGTRLTVV.